These 9 T cell receptor beta chains came from one sample sequenced in a study of human T cells and chemical hapten exposure. Indicated time point: pre-sensitization, week 0. Treatment described: therapeutic diphenylcyclopropenone sensitization with weekly scalp DPC. TCRdb used MiXCR to reprocess the RACE reads, holding one entry per CDR3 protein. The sample has about 260,000 distinct CDR3 sequences, roughly 8.9% seen once. The specimen comprised whole blood, sampled in connection with sensitization to the hapten diphenylcyclopropenone (DPC). The origin of the receptors is a woman aged 40 to 50 with alopecia areata. Some clones in this sample may be carry-over from other donors' samples.

There are many counts of this clonotype. The rearrangement joins TRBV2 to TRBJ2-1, with TRBD2 matching over 9 bases. Germline V gives CDR1 SNHLY, CDR2 FYNNEI. The V gene end was trimmed by 4 bases and the J gene end by 0 bases; junction bases not matched to a gene: 1. The CDR3 totals 15 residues. In DNA, the CDR3 is TGTGCCAGCAGTGGACTAGCGGCCTCCTACAATGAGCAGTTCTTC. This translates into CASSGLAASYNEQFF.

This clonotype was recorded a few times. The chain uses TRBV4-2 and TRBJ1-1, with TRBD1 matching 7 bases. Germline CDR1 and CDR2: LGHNA and YNFKEQ. The J segment lost 4 bases and the V segment lost 2 bases, leaving 4 bases of the junction unmatched. The CDR3 is 14 amino acids. The CDR3 sequence is CASSQRDSGTEAFF. CDR3 nucleotide sequence: TGTGCCAGCAGCCAAAGGGACAGCGGCACTGAAGCTTTCTTT.

The chain employs TRBV7-9 and TRBJ2-1; no clear D. V was trimmed by 10 bases and J by 6 bases, leaving 4 bases between them. Germline CDR1 and CDR2: SEHNR and FQNEAQ (reference sequence). This CDR3 spans 9 amino acids. CDR3 DNA sequence: TGTGCCATCCCCAATGAGCAGTTCTTC. It codes for CAIPNEQFF.

This clonotype appeared many times. The chain couples TRBV10-3 to TRBJ2-5, with D maybe TRBD1 (6 bases). There are 12 residues in the CDR3. CDR1 is ENHRY, CDR2 SYGVKD, per germline. V dropped 6 bases and J dropped 3 bases, with 8 bases sitting between them. The CDR3 here is CAIRDREETQYF. Written as DNA, the CDR3 is TGTGCCATCAGGGACAGAGAAGAGACCCAGTACTTC.

V gene TRBV5-8 combines with J gene TRBJ2-1; 11 bases are a match to TRBD2. Per germline, CDR1 SGHTS and CDR2 YDEGEE. This CDR3 region has 15 residues. After removal of 4 bases from V and 8 bases from J, the junction contained 8 bases not matched to a gene. The CDR3 reads CASSRGLAAPDEQFF. In nucleotides, the CDR3 is TGTGCCAGCAGCCGGGGACTAGCGGCCCCGGATGAGCAGTTCTTC.

The table lists this clonotype with a few counts. The gene calls are TRBV5-1 and TRBJ2-2; the D gene is possibly TRBD2 (5 bases). V gave up 6 bases and J gave up 2 bases, with 11 bases separating them. There are 14 residues in the CDR3. Germline V gene data show CDR1 as SGHRS and CDR2 as YFSETQ. As DNA, the CDR3 is TGCGCCAGCACCTGGACTGACAACACCGGGGAGCTGTTTTTT. This gives the protein CASTWTDNTGELFF.

This clonotype was counted a few times. This chain joins TRBV12-3 or TRBV12-4 and TRBJ2-1; 12 positions match TRBD2. Losses at the gene ends were 5 bases for V and 9 bases for J; bases not matched to a gene: 11. CDR3 length equals 16 residues. In DNA form, the CDR3 reads TGTGCCAGCAGTCCCCTCCTAGCGGGAGGGCCGACTGAGCAGTTCTTC. This encodes CASSPLLAGGPTEQFF.

The rearrangement uses TRBV28 and TRBJ1-1; 8 bases agree with TRBD1. The CDR3 covers 16 residues. Germline CDR1 is MDHEN and CDR2 is SYDVKM. The trim removed 5 bases at V and 4 bases at J, leaving 12 bases unmatched. The CDR3 region is CASSTPPGQGTTEAFF. The CDR3, as DNA: TGTGCCAGCAGTACACCCCCCGGACAGGGTACCACTGAAGCTTTCTTT.

This clonotype was seen many times. The CDR3 coding sequence is TGCGCCAGCAGCCAAGGCGGGACAGGGCATGCTTCGGGTGAAAAACTGTTTTTT. Translation gives CASSQGGTGHASGEKLFF. The gene calls are TRBV4-3 and TRBJ1-4; TRBD1 aligns across 9 bases. CDR3 length: 18 amino acids. V lost 1 base and J lost 7; bases outside the gene matches: 13. Per germline, CDR1 LGHNA and CDR2 YSLEER.